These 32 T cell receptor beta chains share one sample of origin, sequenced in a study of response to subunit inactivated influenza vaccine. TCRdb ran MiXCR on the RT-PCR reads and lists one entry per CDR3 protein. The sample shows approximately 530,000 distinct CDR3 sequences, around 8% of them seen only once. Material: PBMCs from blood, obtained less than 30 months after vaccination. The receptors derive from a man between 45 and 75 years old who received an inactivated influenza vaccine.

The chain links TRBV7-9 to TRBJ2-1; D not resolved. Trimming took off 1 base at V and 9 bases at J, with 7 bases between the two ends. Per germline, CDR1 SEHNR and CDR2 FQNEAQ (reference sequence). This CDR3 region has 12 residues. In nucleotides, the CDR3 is TGTGCCAGCAGCTTAGGGCAGCCTGAGCAGTTCTTC. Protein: CASSLGQPEQFF.

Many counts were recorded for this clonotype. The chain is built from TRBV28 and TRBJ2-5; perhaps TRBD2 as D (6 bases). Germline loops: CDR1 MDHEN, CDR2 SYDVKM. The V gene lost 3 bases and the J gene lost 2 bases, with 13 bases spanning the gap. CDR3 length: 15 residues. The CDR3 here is CASSFKGGWQETQYF. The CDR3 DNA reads TGTGCCAGCAGTTTTAAGGGAGGTTGGCAAGAGACCCAGTACTTC.

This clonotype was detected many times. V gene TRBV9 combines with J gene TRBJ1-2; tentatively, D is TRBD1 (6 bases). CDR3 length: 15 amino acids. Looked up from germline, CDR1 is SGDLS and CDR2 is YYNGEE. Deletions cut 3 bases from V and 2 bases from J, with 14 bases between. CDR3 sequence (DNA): TGTGCCAGCAGCGGTAGGTCAGGGGCGAACTATGGCTACACCTTC. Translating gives CASSGRSGANYGYTF.

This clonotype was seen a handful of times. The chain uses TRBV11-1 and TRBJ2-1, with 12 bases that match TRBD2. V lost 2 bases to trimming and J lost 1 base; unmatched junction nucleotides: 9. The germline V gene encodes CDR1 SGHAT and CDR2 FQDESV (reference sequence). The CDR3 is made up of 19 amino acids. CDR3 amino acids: CASSLIRPTSGRSYNEQFF. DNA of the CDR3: TGTGCCAGCAGCTTAATACGACCGACTAGCGGGAGATCCTACAATGAGCAGTTCTTC.

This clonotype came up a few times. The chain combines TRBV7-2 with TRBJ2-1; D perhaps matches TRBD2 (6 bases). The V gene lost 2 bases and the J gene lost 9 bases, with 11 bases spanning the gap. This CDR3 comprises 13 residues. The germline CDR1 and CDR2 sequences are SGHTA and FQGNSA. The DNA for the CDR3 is TGTGCCAGCAGCTTATTCCAAGCGGGTGAGCAGTTCTTC. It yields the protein CASSLFQAGEQFF.

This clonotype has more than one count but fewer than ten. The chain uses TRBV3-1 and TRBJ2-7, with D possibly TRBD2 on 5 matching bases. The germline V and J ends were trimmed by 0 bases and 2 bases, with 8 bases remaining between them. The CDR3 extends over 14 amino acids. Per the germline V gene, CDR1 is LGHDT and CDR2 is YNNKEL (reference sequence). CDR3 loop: CASSQDWRAYEQYF. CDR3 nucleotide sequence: TGTGCCAGCAGCCAAGACTGGCGGGCCTACGAGCAGTACTTC.

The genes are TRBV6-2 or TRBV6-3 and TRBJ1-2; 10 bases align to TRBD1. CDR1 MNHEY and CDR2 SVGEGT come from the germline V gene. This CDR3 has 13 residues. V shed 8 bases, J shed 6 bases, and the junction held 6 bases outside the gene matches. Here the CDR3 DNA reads TGTGCCAGCGGGGACAGGGGCCTGAATGGCTACACCTTC. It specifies CASGDRGLNGYTF.

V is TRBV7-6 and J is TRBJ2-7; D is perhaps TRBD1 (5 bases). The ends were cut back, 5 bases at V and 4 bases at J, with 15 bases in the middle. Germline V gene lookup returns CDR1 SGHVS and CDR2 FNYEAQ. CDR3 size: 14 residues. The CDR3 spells CASSRTGLQYEQYF. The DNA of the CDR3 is TGTGCCAGCAGCCGTACAGGTCTCCAATACGAGCAGTACTTC. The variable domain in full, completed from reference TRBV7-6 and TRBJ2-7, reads GAGVSQSPRYKVTKRGQDVALRCDPISGHVSLYWYRQALGQGPEFLTYFNYEAQQDKSGLPNDRFSAERPEGSISTLTIQRTEQRDSAMYRCASSRTGLQYEQYFGPGTRLTVT.

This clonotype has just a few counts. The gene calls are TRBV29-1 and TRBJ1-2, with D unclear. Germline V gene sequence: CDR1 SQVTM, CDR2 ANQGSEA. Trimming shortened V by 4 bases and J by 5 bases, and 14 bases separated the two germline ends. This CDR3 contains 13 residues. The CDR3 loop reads CSVVRGAGYGYTF. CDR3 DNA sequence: TGCAGCGTTGTAAGAGGCGCAGGATATGGCTACACCTTC.

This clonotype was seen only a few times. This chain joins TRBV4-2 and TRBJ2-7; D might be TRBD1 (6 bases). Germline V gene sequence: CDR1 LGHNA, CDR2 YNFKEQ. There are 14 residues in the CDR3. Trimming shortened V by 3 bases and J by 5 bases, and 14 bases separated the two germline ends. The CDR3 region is CASSQNTGPNEQYF. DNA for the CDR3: TGTGCCAGCAGCCAGAACACAGGGCCCAACGAGCAGTACTTC.

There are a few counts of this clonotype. CDR3 DNA: TGTGCCAGCAGTTTGGGGATGGAGACCCAGTACTTC. The encoded protein is CASSLGMETQYF. V is TRBV12-3 or TRBV12-4 and J is TRBJ2-5; D is ambiguous. The CDR3 covers 12 residues. V shed 3 bases and J shed 5 bases, with 7 bases lying between them.

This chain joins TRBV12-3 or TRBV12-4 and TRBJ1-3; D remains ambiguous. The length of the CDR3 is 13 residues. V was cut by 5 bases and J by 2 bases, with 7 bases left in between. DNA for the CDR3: TGTGCCAGCAGTACCCGGGCTGGAAACACCATATATTTT. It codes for CASSTRAGNTIYF.

The CDR3 region has the DNA TGCGCCAGCAGCCTCGGGACAGGGACTACCGGGGAGCTGTTTTTT. Its translation: CASSLGTGTTGELFF. This chain joins TRBV5-1 and TRBJ2-2; 9 positions agree with TRBD1. Germline lookup yields CDR1 SGHRS and CDR2 YFSETQ. V was clipped by 4 bases and J by 5 bases; unmatched bases: 6. The CDR3 runs 15 residues.

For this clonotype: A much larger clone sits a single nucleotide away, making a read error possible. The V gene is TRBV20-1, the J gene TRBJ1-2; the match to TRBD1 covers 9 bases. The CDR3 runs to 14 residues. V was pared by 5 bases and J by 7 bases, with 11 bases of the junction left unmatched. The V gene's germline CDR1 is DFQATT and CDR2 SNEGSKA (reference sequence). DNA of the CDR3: TGCAGTGCTGGAGCTCTACAGGGGGCGCGTGGCTACACCTTC. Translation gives CSAGALQGARGYTF.

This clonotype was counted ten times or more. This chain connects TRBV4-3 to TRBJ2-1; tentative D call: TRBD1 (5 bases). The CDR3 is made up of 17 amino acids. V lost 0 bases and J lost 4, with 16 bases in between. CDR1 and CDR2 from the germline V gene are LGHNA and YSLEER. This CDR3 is CASSQDWGREIYNEQFF. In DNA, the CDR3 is TGCGCCAGCAGCCAAGATTGGGGCAGAGAGATTTACAATGAGCAGTTCTTC.

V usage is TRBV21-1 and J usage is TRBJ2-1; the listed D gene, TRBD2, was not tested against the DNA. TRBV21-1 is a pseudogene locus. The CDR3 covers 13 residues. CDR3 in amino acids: CASHSHPVREQFF. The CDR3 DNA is TGTGCCAGTCACTCCCACCCCGTGAGGGAGCAGTTCTTC.

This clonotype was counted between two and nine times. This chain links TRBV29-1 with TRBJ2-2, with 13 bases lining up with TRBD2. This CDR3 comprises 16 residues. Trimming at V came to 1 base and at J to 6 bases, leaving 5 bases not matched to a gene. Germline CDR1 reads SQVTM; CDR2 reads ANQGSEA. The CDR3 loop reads CSVEARTSGSSGELFF. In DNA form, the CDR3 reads TGCAGCGTTGAAGCCAGGACTAGCGGGAGTTCCGGGGAGCTGTTTTTT.

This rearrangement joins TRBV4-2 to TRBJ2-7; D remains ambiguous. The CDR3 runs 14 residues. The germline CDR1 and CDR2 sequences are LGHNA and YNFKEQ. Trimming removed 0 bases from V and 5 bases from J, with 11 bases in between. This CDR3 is CASSQDSLGDEQYF. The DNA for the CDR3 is TGTGCCAGCAGCCAAGATTCTCTTGGGGACGAGCAGTACTTC.

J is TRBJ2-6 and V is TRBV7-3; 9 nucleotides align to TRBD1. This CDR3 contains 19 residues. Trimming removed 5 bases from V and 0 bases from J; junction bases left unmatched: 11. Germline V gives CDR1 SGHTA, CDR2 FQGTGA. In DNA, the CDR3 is TGTGCCAGCAGCCTACAGGGGGCGTCTCCATCCTCTGGGGCCAACGTCCTGACTTTC. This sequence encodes CASSLQGASPSSGANVLTF.

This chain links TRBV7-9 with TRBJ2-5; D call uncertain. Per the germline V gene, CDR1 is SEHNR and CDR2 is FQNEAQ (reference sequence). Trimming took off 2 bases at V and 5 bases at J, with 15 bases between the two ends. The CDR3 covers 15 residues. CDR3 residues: CASSLNTWREETQYF. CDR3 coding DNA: TGTGCCAGCAGCTTAAATACTTGGCGAGAGGAGACCCAGTACTTC.

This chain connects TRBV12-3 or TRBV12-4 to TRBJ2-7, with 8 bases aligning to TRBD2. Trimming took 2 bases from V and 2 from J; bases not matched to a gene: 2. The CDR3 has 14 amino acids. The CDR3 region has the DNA TGTGCCAGCAGTTTATTTAGCGGGACCTACGAGCAGTACTTC. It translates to CASSLFSGTYEQYF.

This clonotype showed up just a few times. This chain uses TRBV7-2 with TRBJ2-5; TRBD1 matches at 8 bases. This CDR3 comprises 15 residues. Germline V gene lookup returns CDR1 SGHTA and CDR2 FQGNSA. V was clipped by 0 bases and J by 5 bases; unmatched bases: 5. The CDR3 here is CASSLAGTGFETQYF. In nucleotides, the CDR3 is TGTGCCAGCAGCTTAGCCGGGACAGGTTTTGAGACCCAGTACTTC.

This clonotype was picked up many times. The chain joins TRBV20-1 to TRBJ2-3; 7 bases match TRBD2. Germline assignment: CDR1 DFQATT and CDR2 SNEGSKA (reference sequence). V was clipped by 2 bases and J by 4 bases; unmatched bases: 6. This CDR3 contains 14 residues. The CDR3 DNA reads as TGCAGTGCTAGACCGGGACTAACATCAGATACGCAGTATTTT. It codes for CSARPGLTSDTQYF.

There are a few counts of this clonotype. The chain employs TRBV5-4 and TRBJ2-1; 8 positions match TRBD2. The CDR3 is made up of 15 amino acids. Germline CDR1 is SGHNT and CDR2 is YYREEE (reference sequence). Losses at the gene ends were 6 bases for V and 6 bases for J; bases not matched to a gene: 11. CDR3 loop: CASMTGTRVSNEQFF. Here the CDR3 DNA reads TGTGCCAGCATGACCGGGACTAGAGTCAGCAATGAGCAGTTCTTC.

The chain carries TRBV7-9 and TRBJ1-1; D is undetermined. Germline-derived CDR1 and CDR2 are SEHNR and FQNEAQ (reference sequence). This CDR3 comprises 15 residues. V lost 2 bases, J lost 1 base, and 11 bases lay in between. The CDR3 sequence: CASSLIAGQNTEAFF. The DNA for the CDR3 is TGTGCCAGCAGCTTAATTGCGGGTCAGAACACTGAAGCTTTCTTT. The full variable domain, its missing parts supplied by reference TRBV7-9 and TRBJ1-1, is DTGVSQNPRHKITKRGQNVTFRCDPISEHNRLYWYRQTLGQGPEFLTYFQNEAQLEKSRLLSDRFSAERPKGSFSTLEIQRTEQGDSAMYLCASSLIAGQNTEAFFGQGTRLTVV.

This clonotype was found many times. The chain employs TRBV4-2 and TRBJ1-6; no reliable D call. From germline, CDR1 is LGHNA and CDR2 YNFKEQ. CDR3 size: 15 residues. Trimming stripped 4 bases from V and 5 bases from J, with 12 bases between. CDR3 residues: CASSPWTENNSPLHF. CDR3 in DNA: TGTGCCAGCAGCCCGTGGACGGAAAATAATTCACCCCTCCACTTT.

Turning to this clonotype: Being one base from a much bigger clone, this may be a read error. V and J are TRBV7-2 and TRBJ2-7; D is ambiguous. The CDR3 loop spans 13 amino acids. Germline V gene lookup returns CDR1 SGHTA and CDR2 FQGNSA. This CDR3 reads CASSLGRVLEQCF. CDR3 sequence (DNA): TGTGCCAGCAGCTTAGGCCGGGTTCTCGAGCAGTGCTTC.

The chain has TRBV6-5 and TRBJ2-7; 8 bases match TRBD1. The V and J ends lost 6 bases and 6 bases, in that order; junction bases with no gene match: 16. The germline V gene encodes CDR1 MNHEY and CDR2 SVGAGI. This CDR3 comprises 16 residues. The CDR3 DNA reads TGTGCCAGCAGATATGAATTCGGGGACAGGTCTTCCGAGCAGTACTTC. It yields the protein CASRYEFGDRSSEQYF.

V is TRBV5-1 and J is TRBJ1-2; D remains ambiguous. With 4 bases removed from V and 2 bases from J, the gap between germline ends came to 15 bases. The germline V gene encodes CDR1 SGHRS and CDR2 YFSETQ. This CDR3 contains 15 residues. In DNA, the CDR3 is TGCGCCAGCAGCCAGTCCGGTTACAGAAACTATGGCTACACCTTC. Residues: CASSQSGYRNYGYTF.

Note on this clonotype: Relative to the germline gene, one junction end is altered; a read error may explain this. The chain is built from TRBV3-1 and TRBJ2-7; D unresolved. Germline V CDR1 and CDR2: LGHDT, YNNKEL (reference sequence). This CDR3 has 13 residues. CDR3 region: CAGSPKGSYEQYF. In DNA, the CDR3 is TGTGCCGGCAGCCCTAAAGGTTCCTACGAGCAGTACTTC.

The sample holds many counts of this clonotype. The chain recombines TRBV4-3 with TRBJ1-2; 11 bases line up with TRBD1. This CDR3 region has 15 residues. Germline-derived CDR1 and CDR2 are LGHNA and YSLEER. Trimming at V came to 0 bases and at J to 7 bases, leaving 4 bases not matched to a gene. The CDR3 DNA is TGCGCCAGCAGCCAAGATGGTGGGACAGGGGGTGGCTACACCTTC. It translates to CASSQDGGTGGGYTF.

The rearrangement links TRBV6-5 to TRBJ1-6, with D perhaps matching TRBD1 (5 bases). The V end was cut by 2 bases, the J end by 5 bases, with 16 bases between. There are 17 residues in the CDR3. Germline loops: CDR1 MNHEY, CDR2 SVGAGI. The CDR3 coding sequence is TGTGCCAGCAGTTACCGAGGGGAATCGGGTCATAATTCACCCCTCCACTTT. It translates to CASSYRGESGHNSPLHF.